This TCR beta chain was sequenced in a study of CD8+ T cells in alopecia areata. The germline gives CDR1 SNHLY, CDR2 FYNNEI. The V and J ends lost 4 bases and 10 bases respectively, with 17 bases between them. The CDR3 consists of 14 residues. Documented treatment: oral pan-JAK inhibitor, 5-10 mg twice daily. RNA extraction and reverse transcription yielded cDNA as sequencing template. Profiling relied on immunoSEQ multiplex PCR, and the TCRdb table lists in-frame clones only, not all of them. Of about 190,000 clones in the sample, about three fifths were seen once. The clonotype was recovered from a human donor with alopecia areata. The sample in question was CD4+ T cells sorted from blood, obtained at week 4, from a patient treated with tofacitinib. This sequence joins TRBV2 and TRBJ2-1, with D possibly TRBD1 on 6 matching bases. The CDR3 bases are TGTGCCAGCAGTGGGGCGAGGGGGAGAGGGGAGCAGTTCTTC. This gives the protein CASSGARGRGEQFF.